This TCR beta chain originates from a study of response to subunit inactivated influenza vaccine (dated by TCRdb to 2016 to 2019). Background for the entire study: To follow how T cells responded to a trivalent subunit inactivated influenza vaccine, the researchers relied on deep quantitative profiling of the T cell receptor repertoire.

The paper's findings and limits, for the study overall: The authors proposed that each seasonal influenza vaccination may bring in only a limited number of new T cells.

The library was obtained by RT-PCR. The run used an Illumina HiSeq 2500. TCRdb trimmed public reads at Q25 via fastp, called clones via MiXCR and kept in-frame beta chains. Every distinct CDR3 protein forms one entry, paired with its most common genes and DNA. The sample contains 650,000 to 700,000 distinct CDR3 sequences, 15% to 18% of them found a single time. Jointly, the top ten make up 11% of the sample. This clonotype was picked up a small number of times. The antigen this receptor binds is unknown. No base quality values were provided; no much bigger clone lies one nucleotide off. From a lookup of the germline V gene, CDR1 and CDR2 are MNHEY and SVGEGT. The cysteine opens and the phenylalanine closes a CDR3 of 15 amino acids. The DNA shown is the 45-base CDR3, in frame from base 1. The V and J ends are trimmed by 2 bases and 2 bases, leaving 10 bases between them.

The sample was PBMCs from blood, taken 12 days after vaccination. The sequence was obtained from a man aged 45-60 years who received an inactivated influenza vaccine. Donor details come from another sample of the same person, matched by shared clones. The chain was built from TRBV6-2 or TRBV6-3 and TRBJ2-1; a weak D assignment points to TRBD2 (5 bases agree). DNA sequence: TGTGCCAGCAGTTACGGTACAGCGGCCTACAATGAGCAGTTCTTC. Its protein reads: CASSYGTAAYNEQFF.